This entry features one T cell receptor beta chain sequence. In this sample, this clonotype turned up many times. There is no known antigen for this receptor. No per-base quality is available; no much larger clone lies one base away. This sample was taken from a study of T cells in Graves' hyperthyroidism and ophthalmopathy (dated by TCRdb to between 2018 and 2021). Describing the broader study: Peripheral blood was sampled at the time of initial diagnosis, prior to any treatment. TCR V-J signatures able to tell the groups apart were searched for in a discovery cohort of some 100 patients, of whom around 43 had Graves' ophthalmopathy and around 58 had stable Graves' hyperthyroidism. After blood sampling, hyperthyroidism patients were treated with methimazole at a starting dose of 30 mg daily, and ophthalmopathy patients were treated with high-dose intravenous methylprednisolone. The study also compared thyroid tissue and blood T-cell repertoires from about six Graves' hyperthyroidism patients. For training and testing, the 100 or so patients in the discovery cohort were randomly divided in a 7:3 ratio. Whether ophthalmopathy could be predicted prospectively was tested in an independent validation cohort made up of approximately 19 hyperthyroidism patients plus 17 patients who later progressed to ophthalmopathy. According to the paper, TCR Vbeta CDR3 sequencing was carried out on some 130 peripheral blood samples, which came from more than 40 ophthalmopathy, under 80 hyperthyroidism and about 17 progressor patients. General study outcomes and caveats: Blood samples also contained most of the expanded thyroid clonotypes (frequency above 0.001), which suggests that blood repertoires may reflect thyroid immune responses. A model built on a 13 V-J signature distinguished ophthalmopathy from stable hyperthyroidism, reaching 85% to 90% sensitivity and around 81% specificity in cross-validation and 80%/75% in testing. No statistical method was used to fix the sample size in advance, and group allocation was not hidden from the investigators. In validation, the model predicted progression to ophthalmopathy a median of roughly six months before onset, with about 67% sensitivity and roughly 79% specificity.

From V the trimming removes 3 bases and from J it removes 3 bases, while the gene matches leave 7 bases of the junction unaccounted for. The CDR3 runs 14 amino acids, cysteine and phenylalanine included. Left in the record is the CDR3 DNA by itself, 42 bases read in frame from the first base. CDR1 is given as SQVTM and CDR2 as ANQGSEA, both from the germline V gene. The TCR beta CDR3 regions were amplified from the RNA transcripts. The first round of RT-PCR for the TCR CDR3 was performed with the HTBI primer set and the Qiagen OneStep RT-PCR kit. Libraries were constructed in a second round of multiplex PCR, after which size selection and purification were performed. The libraries were sequenced on an Illumina HiSeq2000 using paired-end 100 bp reads. The authors processed their data as follows. SOAPnuke was used to process the raw data, with reads discarded if the reads contained adapters or uncalled bases, had a mean Phred below 15, or lacked an exact constant-primer or identifier match. High-quality paired reads were merged using COPE v1.2.5, and each unique nucleotide sequence was defined as a clonotype. MiTCR v1.1 was used to align the clonotypes against IMGT TRBV, TRBD and TRBJ reference segments. The analysis included only V-J combinations with a frequency above 0.0001, which together covered 99.2% of the repertoires. A TCS score was defined as the ratio between F50 (clonal expansion) and ExV (chaos), using BLOSUM62-based TCRdist between CDR3 peptides within each V-J. Welch's t-statistics and random forest reduced roughly 530 V-J features to around 14, which were used in a naive Bayes classifier (R e1071). TCRdb passed the public sequencing reads through fastp at Q25 and MiXCR, retaining productive beta sequences. Under each unique CDR3 protein, matching rows form one entry showing the most common genes and DNA. TCRdb, not the original authors, processed these V and J calls. In this sample the table shows some 460,000 distinct CDR3 sequences, more than 15% of which occur a single time. The ten top clones hold 7.7% of the sample.

Graves' hyperthyroidism was defined as stable when no progression to ophthalmopathy occurred over 18 months of follow-up. The hyperthyroidism patients were between 18 and 65 years old and newly diagnosed, with a disease duration of less than 2 months. The study excluded patients with uncontrolled infections, other autoimmune diseases, pregnancy or lactation. Diagnoses were based on clinical symptoms, serum thyroxine and TRAb, thyroid ultrasound and orbital computed tomography. Ficoll-Paque density gradient centrifugation was used to isolate PBMCs from 8.5 to 10 ml of fresh peripheral blood. Total RNA was extracted with Trizol reagent, and quality was checked on an Agilent 2100 Bioanalyzer.

This chain is built from TRBV29-1 and TRBJ2-7, and 8 junctional nucleotides match TRBD1. Input material: blood. This receptor was taken from a woman aged 18-29 years with Graves' hyperthyroidism. The CDR3 loop reads CSVEAGQANYEQYF. The DNA sequence is TGCAGCGTTGAGGCGGGACAGGCTAACTACGAGCAGTACTTC.